The 9 T cell receptor beta chains listed next were all sequenced from one sample in a study of cytomegalovirus exposure and HLA in healthy donors. This PCR relied on a set of 60 Vbeta primers and 13 Jbeta primers. Sequenced by immunoSEQ multiplex PCR; TCRdb stores in-frame clones only, minus some. Found here are some 91,000 clones, 65% to 85% of them singletons; the top ten hold about 3.3%. The sequenced sample consisted of PBMCs. The receptors shown here come from a man aged 35-49 years in good health and CMV-seronegative.

The chain links TRBV10-1 to TRBJ1-1; D perhaps matches TRBD1 (6 bases). Germline V CDR1 and CDR2: WNHNN, SYGVQD (reference sequence). V shed 6 bases and J shed 1 base, with 9 bases lying between them. The CDR3 contains 13 residues. The DNA for the CDR3 is TGCGCCAGCAGCGCACAGGGGAACACTGAAGCTTTCTTT. This codes for CASSAQGNTEAFF.

The chain carries TRBV15 and TRBJ2-7; 7 bases fit TRBD2. With V trimmed by 0 bases and J by 8 bases, 1 base remained unmatched. Germline loops: CDR1 LNHNV, CDR2 YYDKDF (reference sequence). The CDR3 contains 12 residues. The CDR3 protein is CATSRDGTKQYF. The CDR3, as DNA: TGTGCCACCAGCAGAGATGGGACTAAGCAGTACTTC. Using reference TRBV15 and TRBJ2-7 for the parts outside the CDR3, the full variable domain is DAMVIQNPRYQVTQFGKPVTLSCSQTLNHNVMYWYQQKSSQAPKLLFHYYDKDFNNEADTPDNFQSRRPNTSFCFLDIRSPGLGDTAMYLCATSRDGTKQYFGPGTRLTVT.

This clone showed up just once. J is TRBJ2-5 and V is TRBV11-1; 9 nucleotides agree with TRBD2. With 0 bases clipped from V and 0 bases from J, the junction kept 8 bases outside the gene matches. CDR1 SGHAT and CDR2 FQDESV come from the germline V gene (reference sequence). The CDR3 loop spans 18 amino acids. DNA of the CDR3: TGTGCCAGCAGCTTAGCGGGGTCGAGCGGGGGGAACCAAGAGACCCAGTACTTC. As protein: CASSLAGSSGGNQETQYF. Based on the CDR3 plus reference TRBV11-1 and TRBJ2-5, the full variable domain is EAEVAQSPRYKITEKSQAVAFWCDPISGHATLYWYRQILGQGPELLVQFQDESVVDDSQLPKDRFSAERLKGVDSTLKIQPAELGDSAMYLCASSLAGSSGGNQETQYFGPGTRLLVL.

This clone appeared once. The chain uses TRBV11-2 and TRBJ2-1; 11 bases are shared with TRBD2. Germline trimming cut 5 bases from V and 4 bases from J; bases unmatched to any gene: 7. Germline loops: CDR1 SGHAT, CDR2 FQNNGV. The CDR3 spans 16 residues. For the CDR3, the DNA is TGTGCCAGCAGCGAGAGTCTAGCGGGAGGTTACAATGAGCAGTTCTTC. It codes for CASSESLAGGYNEQFF. Based on the CDR3 plus reference TRBV11-2 and TRBJ2-1, the full variable domain is EAGVAQSPRYKIIEKRQSVAFWCNPISGHATLYWYQQILGQGPKLLIQFQNNGVVDDSQLPKDRFSAERLKGVDSTLKIQPAKLEDSAVYLCASSESLAGGYNEQFFGPGTRLTVL.

V is TRBV19 and J is TRBJ2-3, with TRBD2 matching over 14 bases. After removal of 6 bases from V and 4 bases from J, the junction contained 9 bases not matched to a gene. This CDR3 has 17 amino acids. CDR1 and CDR2 (germline): LNHDA, SQIVND (reference sequence). The CDR3 region is CASRSSGLAGGPDTQYF. As DNA, the CDR3 is TGTGCCAGTAGGAGCTCAGGACTAGCGGGAGGCCCAGATACGCAGTATTTT.

The V and J genes are TRBV29-1 and TRBJ1-2; TRBD1 is a possible D gene (5 bases). V dropped 6 bases and J dropped 0 bases, with 14 bases sitting between them. The CDR3 extends over 14 amino acids. Germline CDR1 is SQVTM and CDR2 is ANQGSEA. The CDR3 DNA reads TGCAGCGTCCGCCTACCGACAGCTAACTATGGCTACACCTTC. Its translation is CSVRLPTANYGYTF.

This clone was detected only once. Other nucleotide sequences from this sample produce the same CDR3. CDR3: CASSYSQFSSGNTIYF. The CDR3 DNA is TGTGCCAGCAGTTACTCACAGTTTAGCTCTGGAAACACCATATATTTT. The V gene is TRBV6-6, the J gene TRBJ1-3, with D hard to call. The ends were cut back, 0 bases at V and 0 bases at J, with 9 bases in the middle. CDR3 length: 16 residues. Germline V gene sequence: CDR1 MNHNY, CDR2 SVGAGI (reference sequence).

The rearrangement uses TRBV25-1 and TRBJ1-6; D is perhaps TRBD1 (6 bases). Germline V gives CDR1 MGHDK, CDR2 SYGVNS. CDR3 length equals 15 residues. V dropped 1 base and J dropped 14 bases, with 18 bases sitting between them. The CDR3 nucleotides are TGTGCCAGCAGTGAATTGGGGGCAGGGCCGGTTTCCCTCCACTTT. It specifies CASSELGAGPVSLHF.

As for this clone: This CDR3 is also generated by other DNA sequences in the sample. The chain uses TRBV6-1 and TRBJ2-6, with D possibly TRBD1 on 5 matching bases. Trimming cost V 2 bases and J 0 bases, with 17 bases left between them. The CDR3 is 19 residues long. The germline V gene has CDR1 MNHNS and CDR2 SASEGT. The CDR3 reads CASSELVHRQFSGANVLTF. The CDR3 region has the DNA TGTGCCAGCAGTGAATTGGTTCACAGGCAATTCTCTGGGGCCAACGTCCTGACTTTC.